This TCR beta chain comes out of a study of control samples from healthy donors and cancer patients. V lost 0 bases, J lost 7 bases, and 13 bases lay in between. Looked up from germline, CDR1 is SGHRS and CDR2 is YFSETQ. The CDR3 covers 15 residues. Here immunoSEQ multiplex PCR was the method, and the copy in TCRdb shows in-frame clones only, minus some. The sample has about 89,000 clones; around nine tenths are singletons. This TCR was sampled from a man under 40 in good health. The sample was blood. This chain uses TRBV5-1 with TRBJ1-4; D perhaps matches TRBD1 (5 bases). The CDR3 protein is CASSLEGVKAEKLFF. CDR3 in DNA: TGCGCCAGCAGCTTGGAAGGGGTAAAGGCTGAAAAACTGTTTTTT.